This is a list of T cell receptor beta chains from one sample in a study of T-cell reconstitution after alpha-beta-depleted transplantation in children. TCRdb reprocessed the PCR reads with MiXCR, giving one entry per CDR3 protein. Of fewer than 250,000 distinct CDR3 sequences listed, more than 15% are singletons. The material was PBMCs, mostly from graft donor cells, obtained 360 days after TCRalphabeta/CD19-depleted stem cell transplant. The receptors stem from a male patient aged 2-15 years who had a stem cell transplant for acute lymphoblastic leukemia, so the T cells may come from the graft donor. The CDR3 runs from the conserved cysteine through the conserved F or W. Each record gives: CDR3 protein, CDR3 DNA, clone size, V gene, D gene, J gene. The D gene is left open where the match is weak. A row's size may be missing; if present it is once, few, many or a size class.

cdr3_aa: CASSAGTGSYEQYF; cdr3_nt: TGCGCCAGCAGCGCAGGGACAGGTTCCTACGAGCAGTACTTC; clone_size: NA; v_call: TRBV5-1; d_call: TRBD1; j_call: TRBJ2-7
cdr3_aa: CASSFGAQPQHF; cdr3_nt: TGTGCCAGCAGTTTCGGGGCTCAGCCCCAGCATTTT; clone_size: few; v_call: TRBV12-3/TRBV12-4; d_call: NA; j_call: TRBJ1-5
cdr3_aa: CASSLEGTGRPYGYTF; cdr3_nt: TGCGCCAGCAGCTTGGAGGGGACAGGGAGGCCCTATGGCTACACCTTC; clone_size: many; v_call: TRBV5-1; d_call: TRBD1; j_call: TRBJ1-2
cdr3_aa: CSVKRDRGRGEKLFF; cdr3_nt: TGCAGCGTGAAACGGGACAGGGGGCGCGGTGAAAAACTGTTTTTT; clone_size: NA; v_call: TRBV29-1; d_call: TRBD1; j_call: TRBJ1-4
cdr3_aa: CSGRDSWGNTEAFF; cdr3_nt: TGCAGCGGGCGGGACAGCTGGGGGAACACTGAAGCTTTCTTT; clone_size: few; v_call: TRBV29-1; d_call: TRBD1; j_call: TRBJ1-1
cdr3_aa: CASGAGTDYYNEQFF; cdr3_nt: TGTGCTAGTGGAGCCGGGACCGACTACTACAATGAGCAGTTCTTC; clone_size: NA; v_call: TRBV12-5; d_call: NA; j_call: TRBJ2-1
cdr3_aa: CASSPQESGNTIYF; cdr3_nt: TGCGCCAGCAGCCCTCAAGAGAGTGGAAACACCATATATTTT; clone_size: few; v_call: TRBV5-1; d_call: NA; j_call: TRBJ1-3
cdr3_aa: CASRFTGANVLTF; cdr3_nt: TGTGCCAGCAGGTTCACTGGGGCCAACGTCCTGACTTTC; clone_size: NA; v_call: TRBV7-2; d_call: NA; j_call: TRBJ2-6
cdr3_aa: CASSLEGPARSFSYEQYF; cdr3_nt: TGTGCCAGCAGCTTAGAAGGGCCGGCCAGGTCTTTCTCCTACGAGCAGTACTTC; clone_size: few; v_call: TRBV11-2; d_call: NA; j_call: TRBJ2-7
cdr3_aa: CASRRQGARIDEQYF; cdr3_nt: TGTGCCAGCAGGCGACAGGGGGCGAGGATCGACGAGCAGTACTTC; clone_size: few; v_call: TRBV12-3/TRBV12-4; d_call: TRBD1; j_call: TRBJ2-7
cdr3_aa: CASSTLSGNEQFF; cdr3_nt: TGTGCCAGCAGTACCCTTTCGGGCAATGAGCAGTTCTTC; clone_size: many; v_call: TRBV12-3/TRBV12-4; d_call: NA; j_call: TRBJ2-1
cdr3_aa: CSVEVGLAYNEQFF; cdr3_nt: TGCAGCGTTGAAGTTGGCCTAGCATACAATGAGCAGTTCTTC; clone_size: few; v_call: TRBV29-1; d_call: NA; j_call: TRBJ2-1
cdr3_aa: CSASYTEAFF; cdr3_nt: TGCAGTGCTAGCTACACTGAAGCTTTCTTT; clone_size: many; v_call: TRBV20-1; d_call: NA; j_call: TRBJ1-1
cdr3_aa: CATSRADRRSNQPQHF; cdr3_nt: TGTGCCACCAGCAGAGCCGACAGGAGGTCCAATCAGCCCCAGCATTTT; clone_size: few; v_call: TRBV15; d_call: NA; j_call: TRBJ1-5
cdr3_aa: CSAPPRSLKAFF; cdr3_nt: TGCAGTGCCCCACCGCGAAGTCTTAAAGCTTTCTTT; clone_size: NA; v_call: TRBV20-1; d_call: NA; j_call: TRBJ1-1
cdr3_aa: CASSRKRAGEGETQYF; cdr3_nt: TGCGCCAGCAGTCGCAAACGGGCAGGGGAAGGAGAGACCCAGTACTTC; clone_size: few; v_call: TRBV4-3; d_call: NA; j_call: TRBJ2-5
cdr3_aa: CASSPSPSTNTQYF; cdr3_nt: TGTGCCAGCTCACCATCCCCTAGTACTAATACGCAGTATTTT; clone_size: NA; v_call: TRBV18; d_call: NA; j_call: TRBJ2-3
cdr3_aa: CASSYSKLSGNTIYF; cdr3_nt: TGTGCCAGCAGTTACTCGAAGCTCTCTGGAAACACCATATATTTT; clone_size: few; v_call: TRBV6-5; d_call: NA; j_call: TRBJ1-3
cdr3_aa: CASSQEGGTSSYTGELFF; cdr3_nt: TGCGCCAGCAGCCAAGAAGGGGGGACTAGCAGCTACACCGGGGAGCTGTTTTTT; clone_size: NA; v_call: TRBV4-1; d_call: TRBD2; j_call: TRBJ2-2
cdr3_aa: CASSSGTVPYEQYF; cdr3_nt: TGTGCCAGCTCATCCGGGACAGTTCCCTACGAGCAGTACTTC; clone_size: NA; v_call: TRBV18; d_call: TRBD1; j_call: TRBJ2-7